This TCR beta chain was obtained from a study of T cell responses to AZD1222 COVID-19 vaccine (dated by TCRdb to about 2021). The study in broad terms: A total of about 240 trial participants underwent TCR sequencing, of whom nearly 210 received two doses of AZD1222 and some 25 received two doses of the MenACWY control vaccine. Enrollment into the trials was organized by age into subgroups of 18-55, 56-69 and 70-plus years, and those subgroups contained roughly 150, 30 and 60 TCR-sequenced participants, respectively. General findings and caveats noted by the study authors: Vaccine-associated CD4 TCRs spanned the whole spike protein, with dominant responses in regions 160-218 and 743-854. After two AZD1222 doses, both the breadth and the depth of spike-specific TCRs were significantly higher than at day 0 and than in MenACWY recipients. Reportedly, almost half of the unique spike-specific TCRs recognized epitopes lying outside the regions that are mutated in the B.1.351 and B.1.1.7 variants. Most participants were white British and females outnumbered males, and the authors suggested that clonal diversity may have been underestimated. Because no day 14 peak-response samples were available, repertoires were characterized only after the peak T cell response. In the small 56-69-year group, the increase in depth fell short of significance, most likely because of low power. Conclusions about previously exposed vaccinees are limited, since just 6 or 7 AZD1222 recipients were seropositive for SARS-CoV-2 at baseline.

The CDR3 regions of human TCRbeta chains were analyzed by immunosequencing. The paper's data handling went like this. Repertoire TCRs were checked for matches against a reference library of SARS-CoV-2-specific TCRs that had been generated using the MIRA antigen-specificity platform. Breadth was defined as the fraction of unique TCRs that were SARS-CoV-2-associated. Depth was defined as the fraction of total T cells that were SARS-CoV-2-associated. Each spike-specific TCR was assigned to its reactive spike region and to a CD4 or CD8 class using the MIRA data. Log10-transformed breadth and depth values were compared by one-way ANOVA with Sidak's multiple comparisons tests. TCRdb mirrors the immuneACCESS table, restricted to in-frame sequences. Some clones are absent from its copies; in checked studies, under half trace to an unresolved V gene, and the reason for the others is unknown. That table gives V, J and clone size, and the DNA gave D and trimming. Counted in this sample were more than 70,000 clones; roughly 89% of them appeared once. The leading ten clones occupy approximately 5% of the sample.

In light of the paper, this sample's time point label describes: about 28 days (+/-7) after the second vaccine dose. AZD1222 recipients whose second dose came at about 4 weeks and those whose second dose came at about 12 weeks were combined into one group, since spike-specific TCR depth and breadth did not differ between the two schedules. Vaccinee samples came from UK trials COV001 and COV002, including a single-blind randomized controlled phase 2/3 trial of AZD1222 (ChAdOx1 nCoV-19) in healthy adults. For TCRbeta chain sequencing, PBMC samples from trial participants were taken at day 0 and at day 28 after the second dose. Only one count was recorded for this clone. The antigen it recognizes is unknown. The sample holds no much larger clone one base away, and base qualities are not on file. From the germline V gene, CDR1 is LGHNA and CDR2 is YNFKEQ. V loses 1 base, J loses 3 bases, and the germline ends lie 6 bases apart. Reading from cysteine to phenylalanine, the CDR3 counts 13 amino acids. Only the CDR3 region is kept as DNA, spanning 39 bases read in frame from base 1.

This clonotype was obtained from an adult who received the AZD1222 COVID-19 vaccine. The sample consisted of peripheral blood, taken 28 days after the second AZD1222 dose. The chain joins TRBV4-2 to TRBJ1-2, with the D gene uncertain. The CDR3 loop reads CASSQVSDYGYTF. The DNA reads as follows: TGTGCCAGCAGCCAAGTGTCAGACTATGGCTACACCTTC.